Listed here are 18 T cell receptor beta chains from one sample, sequenced in a study of blood T cell repertoires in COVID-19. Profiling relied on immunoSEQ multiplex PCR, and the TCRdb table lists in-frame clones only, not all of them. Of some 120,000 clones listed, approximately 85% are singletons. The sequencing input was peripheral blood. These receptor sequences come from a man under 40 with COVID-19, enrolled during active disease.

This chain connects TRBV29-1 to TRBJ1-2; D unclear. Trimming stripped 1 base from V and 4 bases from J, with 10 bases between. CDR3 length equals 13 residues. The germline V gene has CDR1 SQVTM and CDR2 ANQGSEA. The CDR3 sequence: CSVEGQASYGYTF. The CDR3 DNA sequence: TGCAGCGTTGAAGGGCAGGCGAGCTATGGCTACACCTTC.

V usage is TRBV14 and J usage is TRBJ2-5; the match to TRBD2 covers 14 bases. Germline assignment: CDR1 SGHDN and CDR2 FVKESK. V dropped 4 bases and J dropped 5; count of bases not matched to a gene: 0. There are 14 residues in the CDR3. CDR3: CASSRLAGGETQYF. CDR3 nucleotide sequence: TGTGCCAGCAGCCGACTAGCGGGAGGGGAGACCCAGTACTTC.

The rearrangement links TRBV3-1 (or the pseudogene TRBV3-2) to TRBJ1-4; no definite D call. V gave up 5 bases and J gave up 2 bases, with 9 bases separating them. CDR1 is LGHDT and CDR2 is YNNKEL in the germline V gene (reference sequence). This CDR3 region has 14 residues. The CDR3 bases are TGTGCCAGCAGCGTGCGGCATACTAATGAAAAACTGTTTTTT. This gives the protein CASSVRHTNEKLFF.

V is TRBV4-2 and J is TRBJ2-1; 11 bases align to TRBD2. Trimming cost V 4 bases and J 6 bases; bases outside gene matches: 5. The CDR3 extends over 15 amino acids. Germline V gives CDR1 LGHNA, CDR2 YNFKEQ. CDR3 coding DNA: TGTGCCAGCAGCCCGACTAGCGGGGTTGGCAATGAGCAGTTCTTC. It translates to CASSPTSGVGNEQFF.

This chain links TRBV6-1 with TRBJ2-3, with 10 bases matching TRBD2. This CDR3 region has 16 residues. The germline gives CDR1 MNHNS, CDR2 SASEGT. V gave up 3 bases and J gave up 1 base; unmatched junction bases: 4. The CDR3 spells CASSDLLAGGTDTQYF. CDR3 sequence (DNA): TGTGCCAGCAGTGACCTCCTAGCGGGGGGCACAGATACGCAGTATTTT.

This clone is a singleton in its sample. This rearrangement joins TRBV28 to TRBJ1-1; maybe TRBD1 (6 bases). Looked up from germline, CDR1 is MDHEN and CDR2 is SYDVKM. The CDR3 extends over 14 amino acids. Deletions cut 3 bases from V and 7 bases from J, with 15 bases between. The DNA of the CDR3 is TGTGCCAGCAGTTTGGGACAAGCTACTTTTGAAGCTTTCTTT. Amino acid sequence: CASSLGQATFEAFF. The whole variable domain, filled in from reference TRBV28 and TRBJ1-1, reads DVKVTQSSRYLVKRTGEKVFLECVQDMDHENMFWYRQDPGLGLRLIYFSYDVKMKEKGDIPEGYSVSREKKERFSLILESASTNQTSMYLCASSLGQATFEAFFGQGTRLTVV.

The chain uses TRBV28 and TRBJ1-5; TRBD1 might be the D (5 bases). Trimming cost V 5 bases and J 5 bases, with 10 bases left between them. The CDR3 runs to 13 residues. Germline V gives CDR1 MDHEN, CDR2 SYDVKM. The CDR3 protein is CASSRRGDQPQHF. CDR3 nucleotides: TGTGCCAGCAGTCGACGGGGGGATCAGCCCCAGCATTTT.

The chain employs TRBV7-9 and TRBJ1-4, with D uncertain. Trimming cost V 1 base and J 12 bases, with 9 bases left between them. The germline CDR1 and CDR2 sequences are SEHNR and FQNEAQ (reference sequence). The CDR3 loop spans 12 amino acids. The CDR3: CASSLGPAELFF. The CDR3 nucleotides read TGTGCCAGCAGCTTAGGACCCGCGGAACTGTTTTTT.

The rearrangement uses TRBV3-1 (or the pseudogene TRBV3-2) and TRBJ1-3; D remains ambiguous. Deletions cut 1 base from V and 0 bases from J, with 13 bases between. This CDR3 has 17 amino acids. Germline CDR1 LGHDT, CDR2 YNNKEL (reference sequence). CDR3 bases: TGTGCCAGCAGCCAAGCCGTAGTGTCGAGCTCTGGAAACACCATATATTTT. This translates into CASSQAVVSSSGNTIYF.

The rearrangement uses TRBV7-2 and TRBJ2-1; the match to TRBD1 covers 8 bases. This CDR3 has 17 amino acids. In germline, CDR1 is SGHTA, CDR2 FQGNSA. J was trimmed by 7 bases and V by 1 base; bases with no gene match: 12. For the CDR3, the DNA is TGTGCCAGCAGCTTAGAGGGGCCAGGGGGCATTAGAAATGAGCAGTTCTTC. This translates into CASSLEGPGGIRNEQFF.

The rearrangement uses TRBV18 and TRBJ1-4; TRBD1 is a possible D gene (6 bases). Germline-derived CDR1 and CDR2 are KGHSH and LQKENI. The CDR3 covers 14 residues. Trimming cost V 5 bases and J 5 bases, with 12 bases left between them. The CDR3 region is CASSSTGGNEKLFF. CDR3 sequence (DNA): TGTGCCAGCTCATCGACAGGCGGCAATGAAAAACTGTTTTTT. Drawing the rest from reference TRBV18 and TRBJ1-4, the complete variable domain is NAGVMQNPRHLVRRRGQEARLRCSPMKGHSHVYWYRQLPEEGLKFMVYLQKENIIDESGMPKERFSAEFPKEGPSILRIQQVVRGDSAAYFCASSSTGGNEKLFFGSGTQLSVL.

CDR3 in amino acids: CASSHRGREKLFF. In DNA, the CDR3 is TGTGCCAGCAGCCACAGGGGGCGTGAAAAACTGTTTTTT. The chain recombines TRBV3-1 (or the pseudogene TRBV3-2) with TRBJ1-4, with 8 bases lining up with TRBD1. This CDR3 contains 13 residues. Trimming removed 3 bases from V and 7 bases from J; junction bases left unmatched: 1. The germline V gene encodes CDR1 LGHDT and CDR2 YNNKEL (reference sequence).

This sequence joins TRBV2 and TRBJ1-2; maybe TRBD1 (6 bases). Germline V gives CDR1 SNHLY, CDR2 FYNNEI. The CDR3 is made up of 11 amino acids. Trimming pared 8 bases from V and 8 bases from J, leaving 12 bases between. The CDR3 DNA reads TGTGCCAGCTCAGGACAGAGCGGCTACACCTTC. It encodes CASSGQSGYTF.

The chain is built from TRBV18 and TRBJ1-2, with 9 bases aligning to TRBD1. J lost 8 bases, V lost 2 bases, and 12 bases had no gene match. Germline CDR1 and CDR2: KGHSH and LQKENI. This CDR3 spans 16 amino acids. CDR3 amino acids: CASSPGGTGSGGGYTF. The CDR3 DNA is TGTGCCAGCTCACCAGGTGGGACAGGGAGCGGTGGCGGCTACACCTTC.

The chain uses TRBV5-4 and TRBJ2-1; 10 bases map to TRBD1. V lost 4 bases, J lost 7 bases, and 2 bases stayed unmatched. The V gene's germline CDR1 is SGHNT and CDR2 YYREEE (reference sequence). The CDR3 has 13 amino acids. In DNA, the CDR3 is TGTGCCAGCAGCCAGGACAGGGGGAATGAGCAGTTCTTC. Protein: CASSQDRGNEQFF. The variable domain in full, completed from reference TRBV5-4 and TRBJ2-1, reads ETGVTQSPTHLIKTRGQQVTLRCSSQSGHNTVSWYQQALGQGPQFIFQYYREEENGRGNFPPRFSGLQFPNYSSELNVNALELDDSALYLCASSQDRGNEQFFGPGTRLTVL.

The rearrangement joins TRBV5-5 to TRBJ1-1, with D hard to call. The CDR3 is 14 residues long. Deletions cut 3 bases from V and 1 base from J, with 10 bases between. Germline V gene sequence: CDR1 SGHKS, CDR2 YYEKEE (reference sequence). CDR3 nucleotides: TGTGCCAGCAGCTGGTTGACTGCGAACACTGAAGCTTTCTTT. Protein: CASSWLTANTEAFF.

This clone was counted once. This chain uses TRBV20-1 with TRBJ1-2; 8 bases align to TRBD1. V trimming: 7 bases; J trimming: 8 bases; junction bases outside the gene matches: 6. Germline V gene data show CDR1 as DFQATT and CDR2 as SNEGSKA (reference sequence). The CDR3 has 11 residues. Here the CDR3 reads CSEWTGNGYTF. In DNA, the CDR3 is TGCAGTGAATGGACAGGGAACGGCTACACCTTC.

J is TRBJ1-2 and V is TRBV27, with 9 bases matching TRBD1. The CDR3 has 16 residues. The V gene end was trimmed by 7 bases and the J gene end by 2 bases; junction bases not matched to a gene: 11. Germline lookup yields CDR1 MNHEY and CDR2 SMNVEV (reference sequence). As DNA, the CDR3 is TGTGCCAGCACCACCAAAGGCGGGACAGGGAACTATGGCTACACCTTC. This sequence encodes CASTTKGGTGNYGYTF.